Shown below are 14 T cell receptor beta chains from a single sample sequenced in a study of blood T cell repertoires in COVID-19. Using immunoSEQ multiplex PCR, the repertoire was profiled, and TCRdb retains in-frame clones only, with some absent. Found here are around 130,000 clones, about 88% of them singletons; the top ten hold 2.3%. The sequencing input was PBMCs or T cells enriched from blood (not recorded which). The receptor set was obtained from a woman aged 50 to 65 who had recovered from COVID-19.

V usage is TRBV3-1 (or the pseudogene TRBV3-2) and J usage is TRBJ1-5; weak D call: TRBD1 (5 bases). The ends were cut back, 4 bases at V and 7 bases at J, with 17 bases in the middle. The CDR3 has 15 residues. In germline, CDR1 is LGHDT, CDR2 YNNKEL (reference sequence). CDR3: CASSPDKGRQQPQHF. As DNA, the CDR3 is TGTGCCAGCAGCCCTGACAAGGGGCGTCAACAGCCCCAGCATTTT.

This clone was seen just once. The chain joins TRBV2 to TRBJ1-6; a possible D gene is TRBD1 (6 bases). The CDR3 is 12 amino acids. Germline V gives CDR1 SNHLY, CDR2 FYNNEI. V dropped 6 bases and J dropped 7 bases, with 7 bases sitting between them. The CDR3 nucleotides are TGTGCCAGCAGCGGACAGAATTCACCCCTCCACTTT. Protein: CASSGQNSPLHF.

This chain joins TRBV6-5 and TRBJ1-3, with a weak D call TRBD1 (6 bases). The germline gives CDR1 MNHEY, CDR2 SVGAGI. The CDR3 is made up of 15 amino acids. V lost 6 bases, J lost 3 bases, and 15 bases lay in between. CDR3 DNA: TGTGCCAGCAGAGGAACAGGGTCCTTTGGAAACACCATATATTTT. Translated, it gives CASRGTGSFGNTIYF.

This chain uses TRBV4-1 with TRBJ1-3, with D unresolved. V gave up 2 bases and J gave up 7 bases, with 12 bases separating them. CDR3 length equals 14 residues. The germline CDR1 and CDR2 sequences are MGHRA and YSYEKL. The CDR3 is CASSQPTAQNTIYF. DNA for the CDR3: TGCGCCAGCAGCCAACCTACGGCACAGAACACCATATATTTT.

This clone has a single count. The chain uses TRBV7-2 and TRBJ2-2, with 7 bases aligning to TRBD1. The germline CDR1 and CDR2 sequences are SGHTA and FQGNSA. The CDR3 contains 16 residues. J lost 4 bases, V lost 4 bases, and 9 bases had no gene match. CDR3 in amino acids: CASSSTTGLGTGELFF. As DNA, the CDR3 is TGTGCCAGCAGCTCAACGACAGGGCTCGGCACCGGGGAGCTGTTTTTT.

V usage is TRBV11-2 and J usage is TRBJ2-3; 9 bases align to TRBD2. The CDR3 consists of 15 residues. The junction had 7 bases not matched to a gene; V was cut back by 7 bases and J by 2 bases. The germline V gene encodes CDR1 SGHAT and CDR2 FQNNGV. The CDR3, as DNA: TGTGCCAGCACGAGGCTAGCGGGGCCCACAGATACGCAGTATTTT. The encoded protein is CASTRLAGPTDTQYF.

The rearrangement joins TRBV5-1 to TRBJ2-5; 8 bases match TRBD1. In germline, CDR1 is SGHRS, CDR2 YFSETQ. Trimming removed 0 bases from V and 5 bases from J; junction bases left unmatched: 12. This CDR3 contains 17 residues. Here the CDR3 DNA reads TGCGCCAGCAGCTTGGGACCCCAGGGGGCGCTGGGGGAGACCCAGTACTTC. Translation gives CASSLGPQGALGETQYF.

A remark on this clone: The same CDR3 is also encoded by other DNA sequences in this sample. Here the CDR3 DNA reads TGCGCCAGCAGCTCGTCCCAAGAGACCCAGTACTTC. Translated, it gives CASSSSQETQYF. The chain uses TRBV5-1 and TRBJ2-5; D not certain. The CDR3 contains 12 residues. Between the trimmed V and J ends, which lost 3 bases and 1 base, there was a span of 4 bases. In germline, CDR1 is SGHRS, CDR2 YFSETQ. The variable domain in full, completed from reference TRBV5-1 and TRBJ2-5, reads KAGVTQTPRYLIKTRGQQVTLSCSPISGHRSVSWYQQTPGQGLQFLFEYFSETQRNKGNFPGRFSGRQFSNSRSEMNVSTLELGDSALYLCASSSSQETQYFGPGTRLLVL.

V is TRBV5-1 and J is TRBJ2-2; D ambiguous. This CDR3 has 14 amino acids. Germline lookup yields CDR1 SGHRS and CDR2 YFSETQ. Trimming removed 1 base at V and 2 bases at J, with 6 bases between. This chain's CDR3 is CASSLHSNTGELFF. The CDR3 nucleotides read TGCGCCAGCAGCTTGCACAGTAACACCGGGGAGCTGTTTTTT. The variable domain in full, with the rest retrieved from reference TRBV5-1 and TRBJ2-2, is KAGVTQTPRYLIKTRGQQVTLSCSPISGHRSVSWYQQTPGQGLQFLFEYFSETQRNKGNFPGRFSGRQFSNSRSEMNVSTLELGDSALYLCASSLHSNTGELFFGEGSRLTVL.

The chain combines TRBV7-9 with TRBJ1-1; D remains unclear. The germline V gene has CDR1 SEHNR and CDR2 FQNEAQ (reference sequence). The CDR3 has 15 amino acids. Trimming removed 1 base from V and 3 bases from J, with 12 bases in between. The chain's CDR3 is CASSLDWQEDTEAFF. Here the CDR3 DNA reads TGTGCCAGCAGCTTAGATTGGCAGGAGGACACTGAAGCTTTCTTT.

This chain connects TRBV6-5 to TRBJ2-2; 8 positions agree with TRBD2. This CDR3 is built from 14 residues. From germline, CDR1 is MNHEY and CDR2 SVGAGI. V shed 6 bases and J 8 bases; nucleotides not matched to a gene: 8. The CDR3 DNA reads TGTGCCAGCAGAACGGGACTAGGGTCTGGGGAGCTGTTTTTT. This gives the protein CASRTGLGSGELFF.

This chain links TRBV27 with TRBJ2-1, with 8 bases identical to TRBD1. Germline-derived CDR1 and CDR2 are MNHEY and SMNVEV (reference sequence). With V trimmed by 6 bases and J by 5 bases, 9 bases remained unmatched. This CDR3 has 15 amino acids. The CDR3 region has the DNA TGTGCCAGCAGGAATACCGGGACAGGACACAATGAGCAGTTCTTC. Amino acid sequence: CASRNTGTGHNEQFF.

V usage is TRBV12-5 and J usage is TRBJ2-1; 9 bases align to TRBD1. CDR3 size: 14 residues. The junction had 7 bases not matched to a gene; V was cut back by 10 bases and J by 3 bases. From germline, CDR1 is LGHNT and CDR2 FRNRAP. The CDR3 DNA sequence: TGTGCTACCCTAGGGACAGGGATCTACAATGAGCAGTTCTTC. Protein: CATLGTGIYNEQFF.

V usage is TRBV19 and J usage is TRBJ1-3, with D hard to call. Trimming removed 10 bases from V and 4 bases from J, with 11 bases in between. Germline assignment: CDR1 LNHDA and CDR2 SQIVND (reference sequence). CDR3 length equals 12 residues. CDR3 region: CATLAGGNTIYF. The CDR3 DNA follows: TGTGCCACCCTGGCGGGAGGAAACACCATATATTTT.